The 21 T cell receptor beta chains below were found in one sample sequenced in a study of breast tumors, draining lymph nodes, adjacent tissues. TCRdb redid the calling of the multiplex PCR reads with MiXCR, one entry per CDR3 protein. Found here are 120,000 or so distinct CDR3 sequences, just under 20% of them singletons; the top ten hold less than 4.5%. Axillary draining lymph nodes of breast cancer patients supplied the node samples. Sequencing was carried out using axillary lymph node tissue. These receptors came from a female donor with breast cancer. Some clones in this sample may be carry-over from other donors' samples.

As regards this clonotype: A read error may be the cause here, since a much bigger clone is one base away. The J gene is TRBJ2-2, the V gene TRBV29-1, with 8 bases fitting TRBD2. There are 14 residues in the CDR3. In germline, CDR1 is SQVTM, CDR2 ANQGSEA. CDR3 bases: TGCAGCGCCGGTGCGGGGGGCGACACCGGGGAGCCGTTTTTT. This gives the protein CSAGAGGDTGEPFF.

This clonotype was picked up many times. The J gene is TRBJ2-7, the V gene TRBV9; TRBD1 matches at 9 bases. V shed 4 bases, J shed 1 base, and the junction held 9 bases outside the gene matches. Germline values: CDR1 SGDLS, CDR2 YYNGEE. The CDR3 has 16 amino acids. CDR3 bases: TGTGCCAGCAGCTCATCGACCGGGACAGGGTCCTACGAGCAGTACTTC. Amino acid sequence: CASSSSTGTGSYEQYF.

The chain links TRBV30 to TRBJ1-4; perhaps TRBD1 as D (5 bases). The germline V and J ends were trimmed by 5 bases and 8 bases, with 15 bases remaining between them. There are 13 residues in the CDR3. Germline CDR1 GTSNPN, CDR2 SVGIG (reference sequence). CDR3 region: CAWSDSLGEKLFF. DNA of the CDR3: TGTGCCTGGTCAGACAGTCTGGGCGAAAAACTGTTTTTT.

This clonotype was seen repeatedly, ten times or more. The genes are TRBV9 and TRBJ2-1; D perhaps matches TRBD1 (6 bases). With 4 bases removed from V and 8 bases from J, the gap between germline ends came to 19 bases. CDR1 is SGDLS, CDR2 YYNGEE, per germline. The CDR3 totals 15 residues. CDR3 loop: CASSSPGVAMDEQFF. CDR3 coding DNA: TGTGCCAGCAGCTCCCCAGGGGTAGCGATGGATGAGCAGTTCTTC.

In its sample, this clonotype was seen many times. The V call is TRBV6-2 or TRBV6-3, the J call TRBJ1-5; D gene uncertain. Germline loops: CDR1 MNHEY, CDR2 SVGEGT. This CDR3 is 12 amino acids long. V was pared by 5 bases and J by 5 bases, with 7 bases between. CDR3 protein: CASSQGYQPQHF. CDR3 bases: TGTGCCAGCAGTCAAGGATATCAGCCCCAGCATTTT.

This clonotype was counted ten times or more. The CDR3 sequence is CASSLLGQWEGDEQYF. The CDR3 nucleotides are TGCGCCAGCAGCTTGCTAGGGCAGTGGGAAGGGGACGAGCAGTACTTC. The chain is built from TRBV5-1 and TRBJ2-7; D may be TRBD1 (5 bases). CDR3 length: 16 residues. Germline assignment: CDR1 SGHRS and CDR2 YFSETQ. Trimming left V 1 base short and J 5 bases short, with 19 bases between.

This clonotype was recorded at least ten times. This sequence joins TRBV20-1 and TRBJ1-2, with D uncertain. V was clipped by 0 bases and J by 8 bases, with 7 bases between them. Germline V gives CDR1 DFQATT, CDR2 SNEGSKA (reference sequence). The CDR3 spans 11 residues. CDR3 DNA: TGCAGTGCTAGAGACCCGCGGGGCTACACCTTC. Translated: CSARDPRGYTF.

V usage is TRBV7-6 and J usage is TRBJ2-1; 8 bases fit TRBD1. Germline-derived CDR1 and CDR2 are SGHVS and FNYEAQ. The junction had 12 bases not matched to a gene; V was cut back by 5 bases and J by 9 bases. CDR3 size: 15 residues. CDR3 sequence reads: CASSPAQGAFGEQFF. The CDR3 nucleotides are TGTGCCAGCAGCCCAGCTCAGGGGGCATTTGGTGAGCAGTTCTTC.

This clonotype was observed many times. The rearrangement uses TRBV7-3 and TRBJ2-3, with TRBD2 matching over 8 bases. The CDR3 has 16 residues. Germline CDR1 and CDR2: SGHTA and FQGTGA. Unmatched junction bases numbered 10, after V lost 2 bases and J lost 6 bases. CDR3 in DNA: TGTGCCAGCAGCTTACGTGTTAGCGGGGTCGCGGATACGCAGTATTTT. Amino acids: CASSLRVSGVADTQYF.

The sample holds many counts of this clonotype. V gene TRBV25-1 combines with J gene TRBJ2-3, with 7 bases fitting TRBD2. Trimming took 2 bases from V and 7 from J; bases not matched to a gene: 3. Germline V gene sequence: CDR1 MGHDK, CDR2 SYGVNS. This CDR3 has 13 amino acids. Written as DNA, the CDR3 is TGTGCCAGCAGTGAAGGGGAGGGAAATACGCAGTATTTT. Amino acid sequence: CASSEGEGNTQYF.

The table lists this clonotype with many counts. The CDR3 reads CASSPDTGGVYEQYF. CDR3 DNA sequence: TGTGCCAGCTCGCCTGATACAGGGGGCGTATACGAGCAGTACTTC. The rearrangement joins TRBV18 to TRBJ2-7, with 9 bases lining up with TRBD1. CDR1 is KGHSH and CDR2 is LQKENI in the germline V gene. The length of the CDR3 is 15 residues. J lost 4 bases, V lost 6 bases, and 10 bases had no gene match.

The rearrangement uses TRBV27 and TRBJ1-2; D gene uncertain. Germline loops: CDR1 MNHEY, CDR2 SMNVEV (reference sequence). V was cut by 5 bases and J by 4 bases, with 8 bases left in between. This CDR3 has 12 amino acids. CDR3 amino acids: CASSPSGYGYTF. As DNA, the CDR3 is TGTGCCAGCAGTCCCTCTGGCTATGGCTACACCTTC.

There are many counts of this clonotype. The chain is built from TRBV2 and TRBJ2-7; 8 positions agree with TRBD2. The CDR3 length is 15 residues. Per the germline V gene, CDR1 is SNHLY and CDR2 is FYNNEI. The V gene end was trimmed by 6 bases and the J gene end by 6 bases; junction bases not matched to a gene: 13. The CDR3 nucleotides read TGTGCCAGCAGCCTACAAGGGACTAGTGCCGGCGAGCAGTACTTC. Translation gives CASSLQGTSAGEQYF.

This clonotype was seen at least ten times. Written as DNA, the CDR3 is TGCAGTGCTAGAGAGCCTAGCGGGACCTACGAGCAGTACTTC. Protein product: CSAREPSGTYEQYF. The chain uses TRBV20-1 and TRBJ2-7; 9 nucleotides line up with TRBD2. Germline values: CDR1 DFQATT, CDR2 SNEGSKA (reference sequence). The CDR3 is 14 residues long. With V trimmed by 0 bases and J by 2 bases, 2 bases remained unmatched.

This clonotype was detected ten times or more. The chain has TRBV28 and TRBJ2-7; no reliable D call. The V end was cut by 5 bases, the J end by 2 bases, with 16 bases between. Germline CDR1 is MDHEN and CDR2 is SYDVKM. CDR3 length: 15 amino acids. DNA of the CDR3: TGTGCCAGCAGTCGCCCCCACCATTCGCCCTACGAGCAGTACTTC. Translation: CASSRPHHSPYEQYF.

This clonotype has a count of ten or more. CDR3 coding DNA: TGTGCCAGCAGCCAAGTTACGGGACAGATGTATGGCTACACCTTC. Amino acids: CASSQVTGQMYGYTF. The J gene is TRBJ1-2, the V gene TRBV14; 7 positions match TRBD1. J gave up 5 bases and V 1 base, and 7 bases lay outside the gene matches. The CDR3 contains 15 residues. Germline CDR1 SGHDN, CDR2 FVKESK. The full variable domain, rest sourced from reference TRBV14 and TRBJ1-2, is EAGVTQFPSHSVIEKGQTVTLRCDPISGHDNLYWYRRVMGKEIKFLLHFVKESKQDESGMPNNRFLAERTGGTYSTLKVQPAELEDSGVYFCASSQVTGQMYGYTFGSGTRLTVV.

The table lists this clonotype with many counts. The chain joins TRBV6-5 to TRBJ2-1; D call uncertain. This CDR3 spans 16 amino acids. Germline-derived CDR1 and CDR2 are MNHEY and SVGAGI. Trimming left V 5 bases short and J 0 bases short, with 14 bases between. CDR3 residues: CASSTGYYSSYNEQFF. The CDR3 coding sequence is TGTGCCAGCAGTACCGGGTACTATAGCTCCTACAATGAGCAGTTCTTC.

This clonotype was seen ten or more times. The chain uses TRBV7-3 and TRBJ2-2, with 11 bases that match TRBD2. The CDR3 has 17 residues. From germline, CDR1 is SGHTA and CDR2 FQGTGA. V gave up 5 bases and J gave up 2 bases; unmatched junction bases: 7. This CDR3 is CASSDRLAGSNTGELFF. DNA of the CDR3: TGTGCCAGCAGCGACCGACTAGCGGGAAGCAACACCGGGGAGCTGTTTTTT.

This clonotype was seen ten or more times. J is TRBJ2-5 and V is TRBV20-1; D is perhaps TRBD2 (7 bases). The CDR3 covers 15 residues. Germline V lookup: CDR1 DFQATT, CDR2 SNEGSKA (reference sequence). Trimming stripped 6 bases from V and 2 bases from J, with 19 bases between. CDR3 region: CSAGVAGAVQETQYF. For the CDR3, the DNA is TGCAGTGCGGGAGTTGCGGGGGCCGTACAAGAGACCCAGTACTTC.

This clonotype was seen ten or more times. The rearrangement links TRBV7-3 to TRBJ2-5; 7 bases match TRBD2. This CDR3 is 16 amino acids long. The germline V gene encodes CDR1 SGHTA and CDR2 FQGTGA. Trimming removed 2 bases from V and 5 bases from J; junction bases left unmatched: 11. CDR3 region: CASSLSGGGLGETQYF. The CDR3 DNA reads as TGTGCCAGCAGCTTATCTGGGGGGGGTTTGGGCGAGACCCAGTACTTC.

This clonotype was detected ten times or more. V usage is TRBV25-1 and J usage is TRBJ2-3; D not resolved. Germline V CDR1 and CDR2: MGHDK, SYGVNS. This CDR3 comprises 12 residues. V lost 4 bases, J lost 2 bases, and 4 bases lay in between. The CDR3 is CASSGDTDTQYF. In DNA, the CDR3 is TGTGCCAGCAGTGGGGACACAGATACGCAGTATTTT.